The 22 T cell receptor beta chains presented below share a single source sample, sequenced in a study of blood T cells in healthy people across ages. A second roughly 7 to 11 cycle PCR used barcoded and J-beta primers. One entry per CDR3 protein, called by TCRdb with MiXCR from the 5' RACE reads. This table has over 1,500,000 distinct CDR3 sequences, around half appearing once. The sample comprised blood. The origin of the receptors is a woman aged 35 to 49 in good health.

This clonotype came up a few times. The chain is built from TRBV6-6 and TRBJ2-1; no definite D call. Between the trimmed V and J ends, which lost 3 bases and 2 bases, there was a span of 5 bases. The CDR3 runs 13 residues. Germline values: CDR1 MNHNY, CDR2 SVGAGI (reference sequence). The CDR3 reads CASSYDTYNEQFF. CDR3 DNA: TGTGCCAGCAGTTATGACACCTACAATGAGCAGTTCTTC.

The sample holds a few counts of this clonotype. This sequence joins TRBV2 and TRBJ2-5; D is possibly TRBD2 (5 bases). Germline V gene lookup returns CDR1 SNHLY and CDR2 FYNNEI. This CDR3 contains 13 residues. V lost 6 bases to trimming and J lost 2 bases, with 10 bases between them. CDR3 loop: CASRRREQETQYF. CDR3 nucleotides: TGTGCCAGCAGGCGAAGGGAGCAAGAGACCCAGTACTTC.

The V and J genes are TRBV24-1 and TRBJ1-2; a weak D match, TRBD1 (5 bases). The CDR3 is 16 amino acids. Per germline, CDR1 KGHDR and CDR2 SFDVKD. Trimming took 3 bases from V and 6 from J, leaving 19 bases between them. The CDR3 loop is CATSDPASGTAHGYTF. The CDR3 nucleotides read TGTGCCACCAGTGATCCTGCTTCCGGGACGGCTCATGGCTACACCTTC.

The chain joins TRBV5-5 to TRBJ2-5, with 10 bases fitting TRBD2. J was trimmed by 5 bases and V by 1 base; bases with no gene match: 8. Germline lookup yields CDR1 SGHKS and CDR2 YYEKEE (reference sequence). The CDR3 length is 16 residues. CDR3 amino acids: CASSLSPGTSEETQYF. In DNA, the CDR3 is TGTGCCAGCAGCTTGTCACCCGGGACTAGCGAGGAGACCCAGTACTTC.

This clonotype showed up just a few times. V usage is TRBV4-3 and J usage is TRBJ2-7; a weak D match, TRBD2 (6 bases). Trimming left V 1 base short and J 6 bases short, with 13 bases between. The length of the CDR3 is 14 residues. The germline gives CDR1 LGHNA, CDR2 YSLEER. CDR3 DNA sequence: TGCGCCAGCAGCCAAGTTGGAGGGGTGGTCGAGCAGTACTTC. Amino acids: CASSQVGGVVEQYF.

The chain combines TRBV20-1 with TRBJ2-1; D is possibly TRBD2 (6 bases). The CDR3 extends over 13 amino acids. Germline-derived CDR1 and CDR2 are DFQATT and SNEGSKA (reference sequence). V lost 6 bases to trimming and J lost 6 bases, with 15 bases between them. The CDR3 region has the DNA TGCAGTGCCTCGGGGGACTTGGGCAATGAGCAGTTCTTC. Translation: CSASGDLGNEQFF.

The chain carries TRBV21-1 and TRBJ2-1; the table assigns TRBD2, which was not confirmed against the DNA. TRBV21-1 is a pseudogene. CDR3 length: 19 amino acids. CDR3 in amino acids: CASSKSESASGRREGRQFF. The CDR3 nucleotides read TGTGCCAGCAGCAAATCAGAATCGGCCTCCGGACGGAGGGAAGGTCGGCAGTTCTTC.

Only one count was recorded for this clonotype. The chain employs TRBV12-3 or TRBV12-4 and TRBJ2-3; D is uncertain. V lost 5 bases and J 5 bases, leaving 11 bases between the germline ends. This CDR3 is 13 amino acids long. The CDR3: CASSRVLGDTQYF. Written as DNA, the CDR3 is TGTGCCAGCAGTAGAGTGCTAGGAGATACGCAGTATTTT.

This clonotype was detected many times. Compared with germline, one end of the junction differs, possibly owing to a read error. This chain joins TRBV4-3 and TRBJ1-2; 9 positions match TRBD1. The CDR3 covers 14 residues. From germline, CDR1 is LGHNA and CDR2 YSLEER. The CDR3 DNA reads TGTGCCAGCAGCCCCACAGGGGGCGATTATGGCTACACCTTC. Translating it yields CASSPTGGDYGYTF.

This chain links TRBV6-5 with TRBJ1-5; D not certain. V lost 8 bases to trimming and J lost 6 bases, with 11 bases between them. The germline gives CDR1 MNHEY, CDR2 SVGAGI. The CDR3 has 12 amino acids. The chain's CDR3 is CASCRWGQPQHF. The CDR3 DNA reads TGTGCCAGCTGCAGATGGGGTCAGCCCCAGCATTTT.

This clonotype was observed a few times. J is TRBJ2-7 and V is TRBV5-6, with TRBD1 as a possible D gene (6 bases). Per the germline V gene, CDR1 is SGHDT and CDR2 is YYEEEE. V was clipped by 0 bases and J by 2 bases, with 15 bases between them. This CDR3 has 16 residues. The CDR3 loop is CASSLGTGFKTYEQYF. In DNA, the CDR3 is TGTGCCAGCAGCTTGGGAACAGGGTTCAAGACCTACGAGCAGTACTTC. The full variable domain, with the rest looked up from reference TRBV5-6 and TRBJ2-7, is DAGVTQSPTHLIKTRGQQVTLRCSPKSGHDTVSWYQQALGQGPQFIFQYYEEEERQRGNFPDRFSGHQFPNYSSELNVNALLLGDSALYLCASSLGTGFKTYEQYFGPGTRLTVT.

This clonotype was counted only a few times. The chain carries TRBV5-1 and TRBJ2-3, with D uncertain. The V end lost 4 bases, the J end lost 0 bases, and 12 bases lay between the germline ends. Germline V gene data show CDR1 as SGHRS and CDR2 as YFSETQ. The CDR3 runs 15 residues. The DNA of the CDR3 is TGCGCCAGCAGCCCCTCGGCCCTTAGCACAGATACGCAGTATTTT. It is translated as CASSPSALSTDTQYF.

This clonotype was seen only a few times. The chain has TRBV11-2 and TRBJ2-7; no definite D call. The CDR3 is 15 amino acids. The V and J ends lost 2 bases and 2 bases respectively, with 13 bases between them. Germline loops: CDR1 SGHAT, CDR2 FQNNGV. Written as DNA, the CDR3 is TGTGCCAGCAGCTTAAATCGGCACAGACCCTACGAGCAGTACTTC. The encoded protein is CASSLNRHRPYEQYF.

For this clonotype: A read error may account for a junction end that differs from germline. This chain links TRBV7-9 with TRBJ2-5; D not resolved. The CDR3 extends over 15 amino acids. The germline gives CDR1 SEHNR, CDR2 FQNEAQ (reference sequence). The CDR3 sequence is CVSSLSVEGYNEQYF. Here the CDR3 DNA reads TGTGTCAGCAGCTTATCTGTCGAAGGGTACAATGAGCAGTACTTC. The complete variable domain, with remaining parts taken from reference TRBV7-9 and TRBJ2-5, reads DTGVSQNPRHKITKRGQNVTFRCDPISEHNRLYWYRQTLGQGPEFLTYFQNEAQLEKSRLLSDRFSAERPKGSFSTLEIQRTEQGDSAMYLCVSSLSVEGYNEQYFGPGTRLLVL.

The chain has TRBV6-5 and TRBJ2-1; D possibly corresponds to TRBD2 (7 bases). Trimming cost V 4 bases and J 6 bases, with 19 bases left between them. The length of the CDR3 is 16 residues. Germline CDR1 reads MNHEY; CDR2 reads SVGAGI. This CDR3 reads CASSWGGAGVTNEQFF. The DNA for the CDR3 is TGTGCCAGCAGTTGGGGGGGGGCGGGGGTTACCAATGAGCAGTTCTTC.

The chain recombines TRBV27 with TRBJ2-5; TRBD1 matches 7 bases. The V gene's germline CDR1 is MNHEY and CDR2 SMNVEV (reference sequence). V was pared by 8 bases and J by 11 bases, with 17 bases of the junction left unmatched. The CDR3 totals 14 residues. CDR3 protein: CASSARDTIQGQYF. The CDR3 DNA reads TGTGCCAGCTCTGCCCGGGACACAATACAGGGGCAGTACTTC.

The rearrangement uses TRBV7-8 and TRBJ2-3; D is perhaps TRBD2 (5 bases). Germline V gene lookup returns CDR1 SGHVS and CDR2 FQNEAQ. The CDR3 spans 14 residues. V dropped 5 bases and J dropped 6 bases, with 15 bases sitting between them. Here the CDR3 reads CASSLDTRGDTQYF. Here the CDR3 DNA reads TGTGCCAGCAGCCTCGACACCCGCGGGGATACGCAGTATTTT.

J is TRBJ2-7 and V is TRBV29-1, with D perhaps TRBD2 (5 bases). The V end lost 7 bases, the J end lost 7 bases, and 17 bases lay between the germline ends. The CDR3 sequence is 12 residues long. Germline CDR1 and CDR2: SQVTM and ANQGSEA. The CDR3 is CSATGENNEQYF. In DNA, the CDR3 is TGCAGCGCCACCGGGGAAAACAATGAGCAGTACTTC.

Many counts were recorded for this clonotype. The rearrangement joins TRBV20-1 to TRBJ2-5; weak D call: TRBD1 (5 bases). Trimming shortened V by 3 bases and J by 3 bases, and 5 bases separated the two germline ends. This CDR3 comprises 11 residues. The V gene's germline CDR1 is DFQATT and CDR2 SNEGSKA (reference sequence). In DNA, the CDR3 is TGCAGTGCTAGCAGGGAAGAGACCCAGTACTTC. Its translation is CSASREETQYF.

This sequence joins TRBV12-3 or TRBV12-4 and TRBJ2-3, with TRBD2 matching 14 bases. The CDR3 has 16 residues. The V gene end was trimmed by 5 bases and the J gene end by 6 bases; junction bases not matched to a gene: 7. CDR3 loop: CASSGLAGGPSDTQYF. The CDR3 nucleotides read TGTGCCAGCAGTGGACTAGCGGGGGGACCTAGCGATACGCAGTATTTT.

This clonotype showed up just a few times. V and J are TRBV27 and TRBJ2-1, with 8 bases fitting TRBD2. The germline CDR1 and CDR2 sequences are MNHEY and SMNVEV (reference sequence). The CDR3 is 15 residues long. The V segment lost 6 bases and the J segment 2 bases; nucleotides outside the gene matches: 6. The CDR3 protein is CASRPRGGPYNEQFF. CDR3 sequence (DNA): TGTGCCAGCAGGCCCCGGGGGGGCCCCTACAATGAGCAGTTCTTC.

This clonotype was picked up a small number of times. This chain joins TRBV2 and TRBJ2-2, with 7 nucleotides matching TRBD1. J gave up 4 bases and V 5 bases, and 4 bases lay outside the gene matches. The CDR3 extends over 14 amino acids. Germline loops: CDR1 SNHLY, CDR2 FYNNEI. The CDR3 DNA follows: TGTGCCAGCAGTCCCGACAGGGTCACCGGGGAGCTGTTTTTT. Translation gives CASSPDRVTGELFF.